The 30 T cell receptor beta chains below were found in one sample sequenced in a study of blood T cell repertoires in COVID-19. Produced via immunoSEQ multiplex PCR; TCRdb's table is partial and in-frame only. The table records a few hundred thousand clones, roughly 84% of them present only once. Sequencing input: peripheral blood. The receptor source for this set is a woman in her thirties or forties who had recovered from COVID-19.

This chain links TRBV5-1 with TRBJ2-7; 7 bases are shared with TRBD1. The CDR3 runs 14 residues. Germline lookup yields CDR1 SGHRS and CDR2 YFSETQ. The junction had 5 bases not matched to a gene; V was cut back by 3 bases and J by 2 bases. The CDR3 loop reads CASSSGTVTYEQYF. CDR3 DNA sequence: TGCGCCAGCAGCTCCGGGACAGTCACCTACGAGCAGTACTTC.

This chain links TRBV2 with TRBJ2-5; 13 positions match TRBD2. Germline loops: CDR1 SNHLY, CDR2 FYNNEI. The length of the CDR3 is 19 residues. Unmatched junction bases numbered 11, after V lost 2 bases and J lost 2 bases. Here the CDR3 DNA reads TGTGCCAGCAGTGAATGGGCCGGGACTAGCGGGGCAACACAAGAGACCCAGTACTTC. Residues: CASSEWAGTSGATQETQYF.

The chain carries TRBV4-1 and TRBJ2-7; the D gene is possibly TRBD1 (6 bases). The germline CDR1 and CDR2 sequences are MGHRA and YSYEKL. Trimming took off 1 base at V and 3 bases at J, with 25 bases between the two ends. This CDR3 spans 19 amino acids. The CDR3 sequence: CASSQALARQAGLDYEQYF. CDR3 coding DNA: TGCGCCAGCAGCCAAGCGCTTGCCAGACAGGCTGGGCTCGACTACGAGCAGTACTTC.

The rearrangement uses TRBV9 and TRBJ2-1; 9 nucleotides align to TRBD2. Losses at the gene ends were 0 bases for V and 4 bases for J; bases not matched to a gene: 17. The CDR3 spans 20 residues. Germline V gives CDR1 SGDLS, CDR2 YYNGEE. The DNA of the CDR3 is TGTGCCAGCAGCGTAGGTATAGGATGGGGTAGCGGGGGCCTTTACAATGAGCAGTTCTTC. This translates into CASSVGIGWGSGGLYNEQFF.

This chain joins TRBV7-9 and TRBJ1-1; 7 nucleotides align to TRBD1. Losses at the gene ends were 4 bases for V and 0 bases for J; bases not matched to a gene: 2. Germline values: CDR1 SEHNR, CDR2 FQNEAQ (reference sequence). The CDR3 runs to 14 residues. The CDR3, as DNA: TGTGCCAGCAGCTGGACAGGTATGAACACTGAAGCTTTCTTT. This gives the protein CASSWTGMNTEAFF.

This clone was observed many times. The sample carries other DNA sequences with the same CDR3. The chain combines TRBV18 with TRBJ2-7; D gene ambiguous. CDR1 and CDR2 (germline): KGHSH, LQKENI. This CDR3 has 13 residues. Trimming stripped 0 bases from V and 3 bases from J, with 6 bases between. The CDR3 reads CASSPPPGYEQYF. CDR3 bases: TGTGCCAGCTCACCACCTCCCGGCTACGAGCAGTACTTC.

The V and J genes are TRBV11-2 and TRBJ2-6; TRBD1 matches at 7 bases. This CDR3 has 18 residues. Germline loops: CDR1 SGHAT, CDR2 FQNNGV. The junction had 6 bases not matched to a gene; V was cut back by 1 base and J by 0 bases. The chain's CDR3 is CASSLGTGVFSGANVLTF. For the CDR3, the DNA is TGTGCCAGCAGCTTAGGAACAGGGGTCTTCTCTGGGGCCAACGTCCTGACTTTC.

The V gene is TRBV7-2, the J gene TRBJ1-6, with a possible D match to TRBD1 (6 bases). V was pared by 5 bases and J by 7 bases, with 18 bases between. This CDR3 is 16 amino acids long. Germline V CDR1 and CDR2: SGHTA, FQGNSA. CDR3: CASSTGGGGRNSPLHF. In DNA form, the CDR3 reads TGTGCCAGCAGCACTGGGGGCGGGGGTAGAAATTCACCCCTCCACTTT.

This chain uses TRBV20-1 with TRBJ1-2; D call uncertain. Per germline, CDR1 DFQATT and CDR2 SNEGSKA (reference sequence). This CDR3 contains 9 residues. Deletions cut 6 bases from V and 6 bases from J, with 5 bases between. This CDR3 is CSASNGYTF. The CDR3 DNA is TGCAGTGCATCAAATGGCTACACCTTC.

J is TRBJ2-1 and V is TRBV3-1 (or the pseudogene TRBV3-2); 9 positions agree with TRBD1. Germline lookup yields CDR1 LGHDT and CDR2 YNNKEL (reference sequence). The V and J ends lost 4 bases and 10 bases, in that order; junction bases with no gene match: 8. The CDR3 sequence is 14 residues long. CDR3 sequence: CASSLGQGRGEQFF. In nucleotides, the CDR3 is TGTGCCAGCAGCCTCGGACAGGGGCGGGGGGAGCAGTTCTTC.

This chain uses TRBV12-3 or TRBV12-4 with TRBJ1-2; no firm D call. The CDR3 contains 13 residues. Trimming stripped 8 bases from V and 3 bases from J, with 13 bases between. CDR3 nucleotide sequence: TGTGCCAGCGCCCCGTTCGGGGACTATGGCTACACCTTC. Translated: CASAPFGDYGYTF.

The genes are TRBV7-2 and TRBJ1-1; the match to TRBD1 covers 9 bases. The CDR3 is 13 amino acids. Germline V CDR1 and CDR2: SGHTA, FQGNSA. V shed 6 bases, J shed 6 bases, and the junction held 5 bases outside the gene matches. This CDR3 is CASRQGTGSEAFF. CDR3 DNA sequence: TGTGCCAGCAGGCAGGGGACAGGGTCTGAAGCTTTCTTT.

This clone was seen a few times. V is TRBV27 and J is TRBJ1-2, with 7 bases lining up with TRBD1. The CDR3 contains 13 residues. Germline CDR1 and CDR2: MNHEY and SMNVEV (reference sequence). V lost 6 bases and J lost 5; bases outside the gene matches: 6. For the CDR3, the DNA is TGTGCCAGCAGCCCGGACAGGTCTTATGGCTACACCTTC. Amino acids: CASSPDRSYGYTF.

The genes are TRBV2 and TRBJ2-7; 9 bases align to TRBD2. This CDR3 region has 14 residues. V lost 6 bases to trimming and J lost 6 bases; unmatched junction nucleotides: 9. Germline V CDR1 and CDR2: SNHLY, FYNNEI. The CDR3: CASSPSGAGGEQYF. The CDR3 DNA is TGTGCCAGCAGCCCCTCGGGAGCGGGGGGCGAGCAGTACTTC.

The V gene is TRBV28, the J gene TRBJ2-1; D may be TRBD2 (5 bases). This CDR3 comprises 16 residues. Deletions cut 9 bases from V and 7 bases from J, with 25 bases between. Germline loops: CDR1 MDHEN, CDR2 SYDVKM. CDR3 nucleotide sequence: TGTGCCAGTTCCCCGCGGAGGTGGCGAACTGGGAATGAGCAGTTCTTC. Amino acid sequence: CASSPRRWRTGNEQFF.

This clone was detected a few times. At the DNA level, this CDR3 is encoded by other sequences in the same sample as well. V usage is TRBV27 and J usage is TRBJ1-6; no firm D call. The length of the CDR3 is 14 residues. Trimming removed 7 bases from V and 0 bases from J, with 7 bases in between. Germline CDR1 MNHEY, CDR2 SMNVEV (reference sequence). The CDR3 coding sequence is TGTGCCAGCAAGTGGAGCTCCTATAATTCACCCCTCCACTTT. Its protein is CASKWSSYNSPLHF.

The V call is TRBV28, the J call TRBJ1-5; no definite D call. V gave up 5 bases and J gave up 3 bases, with 11 bases separating them. The germline CDR1 and CDR2 sequences are MDHEN and SYDVKM. The CDR3 runs 14 residues. The CDR3 DNA reads TGTGCCAGCAGTCTCTACAGTTTCAATCAGCCCCAGCATTTT. Its protein product is CASSLYSFNQPQHF.

This rearrangement joins TRBV2 to TRBJ1-4; 7 nucleotides match TRBD1. CDR3 size: 14 residues. V lost 6 bases and J lost 16; bases outside the gene matches: 17. The germline gives CDR1 SNHLY, CDR2 FYNNEI. The CDR3 region has the DNA TGTGCCAGCAGAGCTCTAAACCGGGACAGAGAAAGGTTTTTT. Translating it yields CASRALNRDRERFF.

The chain recombines TRBV18 with TRBJ1-2; D not certain. Germline-derived CDR1 and CDR2 are KGHSH and LQKENI. The CDR3 consists of 15 residues. The V gene lost 1 base and the J gene lost 7 bases, with 16 bases spanning the gap. The DNA for the CDR3 is TGTGCCAGCTCACCACGCGCAGGAAATTTGGGTGGCTACACCTTC. Translation: CASSPRAGNLGGYTF.

The gene calls are TRBV5-1 and TRBJ2-5, with a possible D match to TRBD1 (6 bases). V was cut by 2 bases and J by 1 base, with 12 bases left in between. Germline CDR1 is SGHRS and CDR2 is YFSETQ. The CDR3 is 15 residues long. The CDR3 bases are TGCGCCAGCAGCTTACAGGGAGAGGTCCAAGAGACCCAGTACTTC. Its protein product is CASSLQGEVQETQYF.

The chain has TRBV3-1 (or the pseudogene TRBV3-2) and TRBJ1-1; TRBD1 is a possible D gene (5 bases). The CDR3 contains 12 residues. Germline values: CDR1 LGHDT, CDR2 YNNKEL (reference sequence). V dropped 7 bases and J dropped 10 bases, with 16 bases sitting between them. This CDR3 reads CASTSLGVGAFF. DNA for the CDR3: TGTGCCAGCACCTCCTTAGGGGTCGGAGCTTTCTTT.

This sequence joins TRBV10-3 and TRBJ1-1; no firm D call. The germline V and J ends were trimmed by 3 bases and 0 bases, with 11 bases remaining between them. Germline-derived CDR1 and CDR2 are ENHRY and SYGVKD. CDR3 length: 15 amino acids. CDR3 residues: CAISDPQRMNTEAFF. The CDR3 bases are TGTGCCATCAGTGATCCTCAGAGGATGAACACTGAAGCTTTCTTT.

The rearrangement uses TRBV15 and TRBJ2-7; D is uncertain. This CDR3 is built from 15 residues. Germline loops: CDR1 LNHNV, CDR2 YYDKDF (reference sequence). The V end lost 0 bases, the J end lost 2 bases, and 11 bases lay between the germline ends. Written as DNA, the CDR3 is TGTGCCACCAGCAGAGATCCGACAAGTCCCTACGAGCAGTACTTC. Translating gives CATSRDPTSPYEQYF. Complete variable domain (other parts from reference TRBV15 and TRBJ2-7): DAMVIQNPRYQVTQFGKPVTLSCSQTLNHNVMYWYQQKSSQAPKLLFHYYDKDFNNEADTPDNFQSRRPNTSFCFLDIRSPGLGDTAMYLCATSRDPTSPYEQYFGPGTRLTVT.

The chain links TRBV5-1 to TRBJ2-1, with 7 bases that match TRBD2. Germline CDR1 is SGHRS and CDR2 is YFSETQ. The V gene end was trimmed by 1 base and the J gene end by 10 bases; junction bases not matched to a gene: 14. The CDR3 is 16 residues long. The CDR3 DNA reads TGCGCCAGCAGCTTGTTTGGTTTTAGCGGGCCGCGAGAGCAGTTCTTC. It is translated as CASSLFGFSGPREQFF.

The genes are TRBV5-1 and TRBJ2-6, with D unclear. The ends were cut back, 2 bases at V and 3 bases at J, with 15 bases in the middle. The CDR3 spans 17 residues. Germline lookup yields CDR1 SGHRS and CDR2 YFSETQ. CDR3 sequence reads: CASSLVGSSNGANVLTF. The DNA of the CDR3 is TGCGCCAGCAGCTTAGTCGGTAGTAGTAATGGGGCCAACGTCCTGACTTTC. The variable domain in full, with the rest retrieved from reference TRBV5-1 and TRBJ2-6, is KAGVTQTPRYLIKTRGQQVTLSCSPISGHRSVSWYQQTPGQGLQFLFEYFSETQRNKGNFPGRFSGRQFSNSRSEMNVSTLELGDSALYLCASSLVGSSNGANVLTFGAGSRLTVL.

This chain joins TRBV11-2 and TRBJ2-6, with 7 bases aligning to TRBD1. CDR3 size: 17 residues. Per germline, CDR1 SGHAT and CDR2 FQNNGV. The ends lost 3 bases at V and 0 bases at J; junction bases unmatched: 5. CDR3 nucleotide sequence: TGTGCCAGCAGCTTCCGGGACAGCTTCTCTGGGGCCAACGTCCTGACTTTC. The encoded protein is CASSFRDSFSGANVLTF.

The chain links TRBV5-1 to TRBJ2-7; D ambiguous. Trimming cost V 0 bases and J 0 bases, with 10 bases left between them. The CDR3 extends over 15 amino acids. Germline lookup yields CDR1 SGHRS and CDR2 YFSETQ. The CDR3: CASSLVGDSSYEQYF. In DNA, the CDR3 is TGCGCCAGCAGCTTGGTAGGAGATAGCTCCTACGAGCAGTACTTC.

This chain links TRBV30 with TRBJ1-2; D remains ambiguous. V gave up 5 bases and J gave up 1 base, with 11 bases separating them. The length of the CDR3 is 13 residues. Germline CDR1 and CDR2: GTSNPN and SVGIG (reference sequence). The CDR3 DNA is TGTGCCTGGGCTAGCGAATTTAACTATGGCTACACCTTC. Protein product: CAWASEFNYGYTF.

CDR3 amino acids: CASSLAPGQGLADRTEAFF. In DNA, the CDR3 is TGCGCCAGCAGCTTAGCCCCGGGACAGGGATTGGCCGACCGTACTGAAGCTTTCTTT. This sequence joins TRBV5-1 and TRBJ1-1; 9 nucleotides agree with TRBD1. The germline gives CDR1 SGHRS, CDR2 YFSETQ. This CDR3 spans 19 amino acids. V lost 2 bases and J lost 5; bases outside the gene matches: 19.

The CDR3 is CASSRGQGGNQPQHF. DNA for the CDR3: TGTGCCAGCAGCCGCGGACAGGGCGGCAATCAGCCCCAGCATTTT. The J gene is TRBJ1-5, the V gene TRBV27; TRBD1 matches at 8 bases. CDR1 is MNHEY, CDR2 SMNVEV, per germline (reference sequence). The J segment lost 2 bases and the V segment lost 6 bases, leaving 6 bases of the junction unmatched. The CDR3 is made up of 15 amino acids.